The clone carrying this TCR beta chain came up once. Its antigen is not identified. Because the CDR3 is missing its conserved closing phenylalanine or tryptophan, this is likely a read error. The DNA is left out, because the CDR3 cannot be placed on it with certainty; the CDR3 is given as TCRdb lists it. Produced via immunoSEQ multiplex PCR; TCRdb's table is partial and in-frame only. The sample includes under 80,000 clones, 80% to 95% seen only once; the top ten take approximately 0.73%. These data are taken from a study of graft-versus-host responses after intestinal transplantation. The overall study: After anti-thymocyte globulin induction, recipients took tacrolimus and steroids for three to four years.

Study outcomes and limitations: GvH clonotypes were identified within recipient marrow, with a subset emerging first in ileum or blood. Where graft-donor T cell macrochimerism was present, patients had high graft-versus-host to host-versus-graft clonal ratios in allografts. Peak circulating GvH clone levels tracked with early post-transplant HvG declines.

The specimen comprised PBMCs, sampled 98 days after intestinal transplantation. The origin of this receptor is a human patient who received an intestinal transplant, so some T cells may come from the graft donor.

This chain's CDR3 is CASSSDRT. V and J are TRBV11-3 and TRBJ1-2; whether TRBD1, the table's D call, matches the DNA was not checked. Germline CDR1 is SGHNT and CDR2 is YENEEA. The CDR3 spans 8 residues, counting both ends.